These 29 T cell receptor beta chains originate from one sample sequenced in a study of blood T cells in healthy people across ages. A second roughly 6 to 11 cycle PCR used barcoded and J-beta primers. TCRdb processed the 5' RACE reads anew with MiXCR; each CDR3 protein has one entry. The sample lists roughly 700,000 distinct CDR3 sequences; just under 25% were seen once. These data were also reused for a study on T cells of mothers and their children.

The specimen sequenced was blood. These receptors came from a boy younger than 18 in good health.

This clonotype was counted only a few times. V gene TRBV12-5 combines with J gene TRBJ2-1; 10 positions agree with TRBD1. The V gene end was trimmed by 6 bases and the J gene end by 10 bases; junction bases not matched to a gene: 9. The length of the CDR3 is 14 residues. The germline gives CDR1 LGHNT, CDR2 FRNRAP. CDR3: CASGGQGVSVEQFF. CDR3 DNA sequence: TGTGCTAGTGGCGGACAGGGGGTCTCCGTCGAGCAGTTCTTC.

The chain has TRBV7-9 and TRBJ2-7; 8 bases map to TRBD2. CDR1 and CDR2 from the germline V gene are SEHNR and FQNEAQ (reference sequence). With 1 base clipped from V and 6 bases from J, the junction kept 8 bases outside the gene matches. The CDR3 has 15 amino acids. The CDR3 sequence is CASSLGPGLESEQYF. The CDR3 region has the DNA TGTGCCAGCAGCTTAGGACCGGGACTAGAATCCGAGCAGTACTTC.

In its sample, this clonotype was seen a few times. The chain joins TRBV6-1 to TRBJ2-1; the D call may be TRBD1 or TRBD2 (5 bases each). The CDR3 consists of 14 residues. V lost 1 base and J 4 bases, leaving 8 bases between the germline ends. Germline CDR1 MNHNS, CDR2 SASEGT. The CDR3 coding sequence is TGTGCCAGCAGTGAAGGAGGGGCTTACAATGAGCAGTTCTTC. This sequence encodes CASSEGGAYNEQFF.

This chain uses TRBV4-1 with TRBJ2-1; 12 positions match TRBD2. The CDR3 runs to 16 residues. V was pared by 4 bases and J by 5 bases, with 6 bases of the junction left unmatched. Germline lookup yields CDR1 MGHRA and CDR2 YSYEKL. The CDR3 protein is CASSLRLAGANNEQFF. CDR3 coding DNA: TGCGCCAGCAGCCTACGACTAGCGGGAGCTAACAATGAGCAGTTCTTC.

The genes are TRBV5-1 and TRBJ1-1, with 7 positions matching TRBD1. CDR3 length: 16 amino acids. Looked up from germline, CDR1 is SGHRS and CDR2 is YFSETQ. The ends lost 5 bases at V and 0 bases at J; junction bases unmatched: 10. CDR3 in amino acids: CASSWGPGQMNTEAFF. The CDR3 region has the DNA TGCGCCAGCAGTTGGGGACCGGGACAGATGAACACTGAAGCTTTCTTT.

The chain has TRBV28 and TRBJ2-1; D is ambiguous. The better agreement between TRBJ2-7 and the DNA end casts doubt on the J call. CDR3 size: 14 residues. The germline gives CDR1 MDHEN, CDR2 SYDVKM. CDR3 sequence reads: CASKGHRGLMEQYF. The CDR3 nucleotides are TGTGCCAGCAAAGGCCACCGCGGCTTAATGGAGCAGTACTTC.

V and J are TRBV5-6 and TRBJ2-3; 8 bases fit TRBD2. V trimming: 0 bases; J trimming: 4 bases; junction bases outside the gene matches: 10. CDR3 length: 17 amino acids. Germline CDR1 is SGHDT and CDR2 is YYEEEE. CDR3 nucleotides: TGTGCCAGCAGCTTGGATTGGGGTAGCGGGATCGCAGATACGCAGTATTTT. It encodes CASSLDWGSGIADTQYF. The entire variable domain, with the rest obtained from reference TRBV5-6 and TRBJ2-3, is as follows: DAGVTQSPTHLIKTRGQQVTLRCSPKSGHDTVSWYQQALGQGPQFIFQYYEEEERQRGNFPDRFSGHQFPNYSSELNVNALLLGDSALYLCASSLDWGSGIADTQYFGPGTRLTVL.

The gene calls are TRBV11-2 and TRBJ2-1, with 8 bases lining up with TRBD2. CDR1 is SGHAT and CDR2 is FQNNGV in the germline V gene. The V and J ends lost 3 bases and 9 bases, in that order; junction bases with no gene match: 7. The length of the CDR3 is 14 residues. CDR3 sequence (DNA): TGTGCCAGCAGCTTCCCGGGACTAGTCAGTGAGCAGTTCTTC. Translating gives CASSFPGLVSEQFF.

This chain uses TRBV9 with TRBJ2-1, with a possible D match to TRBD2 (5 bases). V was clipped by 4 bases and J by 0 bases, with 14 bases between them. The CDR3 is 16 amino acids. Germline V CDR1 and CDR2: SGDLS, YYNGEE. CDR3 sequence reads: CASSSSLGSSYNEQFF. In DNA form, the CDR3 reads TGTGCCAGCAGCAGTAGTTTGGGGAGCTCCTACAATGAGCAGTTCTTC.

J is TRBJ2-1 and V is TRBV24-1; no clear D. The ends were cut back, 4 bases at V and 5 bases at J, with 11 bases in the middle. The germline V gene has CDR1 KGHDR and CDR2 SFDVKD. The CDR3 totals 14 residues. The CDR3 reads CATSDVSLHNEQFF. The CDR3 bases are TGTGCCACCAGTGACGTATCCCTCCACAATGAGCAGTTCTTC.

V gene TRBV10-3 combines with J gene TRBJ1-1; unclear D gene. Germline V lookup: CDR1 ENHRY, CDR2 SYGVKD. V lost 2 bases and J lost 1, with 8 bases in between. The CDR3 extends over 14 amino acids. CDR3 coding DNA: TGTGCCATCAGTGAGGGGAGAGCGAACACTGAAGCTTTCTTT. Protein: CAISEGRANTEAFF.

The CDR3 DNA sequence: TGTGCCAGCAGCCCCTCGCAAGGGACTGAAGCTTTCTTT. This sequence encodes CASSPSQGTEAFF. The chain combines TRBV3-1 with TRBJ1-1; D uncertain. This CDR3 region has 13 residues. In germline, CDR1 is LGHDT, CDR2 YNNKEL (reference sequence). V was pared by 4 bases and J by 5 bases, with 11 bases between.

This clonotype was recorded a few times. V and J are TRBV5-1 and TRBJ2-4; unclear D gene. The V end was cut by 4 bases, the J end by 0 bases, with 17 bases between. Germline V gene data show CDR1 as SGHRS and CDR2 as YFSETQ. The CDR3 consists of 17 residues. The CDR3 DNA sequence: TGCGCCAGCAGCGGAGCTATCCAATTTATAGCCAAAAACATTCAGTACTTC. Protein: CASSGAIQFIAKNIQYF.

In this sample, this clonotype turned up many times. The junction and the germline gene differ at one end; a read error may be behind it. The V gene is TRBV5-1, the J gene TRBJ2-2; TRBD2 is a possible D gene (6 bases). The germline V gene has CDR1 SGHRS and CDR2 YFSETQ. The CDR3 is 15 residues long. The CDR3: CASSLRGPNTGELFF. For the CDR3, the DNA is TGTGCCAGCAGCTTGCGGGGCCCGAACACCGGGGAGCTGTTTTTT.

In this sample, this clonotype turned up many times. CDR3 region: CASSLGPQLNEKLFF. DNA of the CDR3: TGTGCCAGCAGCTTAGGCCCGCAGCTAAATGAAAAACTGTTTTTT. The chain employs TRBV7-9 and TRBJ1-4; D gene unclear. V lost 1 base and J lost 5, with 11 bases in between. Germline CDR1 SEHNR, CDR2 FQNEAQ (reference sequence). This CDR3 region has 15 residues.

This clonotype was detected only a few times. The chain carries TRBV12-3 or TRBV12-4 and TRBJ2-5; TRBD1 agrees at 7 bases. The CDR3 totals 14 residues. V trimming: 7 bases; J trimming: 4 bases; junction bases outside the gene matches: 9. CDR3 coding DNA: TGTGCCAGCACCCGCGACAGGGTTGGAGAGACCCAGTACTTC. This gives the protein CASTRDRVGETQYF.

This clonotype was found a few times. The V and J genes are TRBV7-2 and TRBJ2-1, with D maybe TRBD2 (7 bases). This CDR3 contains 16 residues. Trimming removed 5 bases at V and 5 bases at J, with 19 bases between. CDR1 is SGHTA and CDR2 is FQGNSA in the germline V gene. CDR3 DNA sequence: TGTGCCAGCAGCCCTATAGGGGGGGACTTCGACAATGAGCAGTTCTTC. It translates to CASSPIGGDFDNEQFF.

The V call is TRBV7-3, the J call TRBJ2-6, with D possibly called TRBD1 or TRBD2 (5 bases each). Trimming pared 1 base from V and 16 bases from J, leaving 11 bases between. Germline loops: CDR1 SGHTA, CDR2 FQGTGA. The CDR3 is 12 residues long. The DNA of the CDR3 is TGTGCCAGCAGCTTAAATCCGGGACCACTGACTTTC. Residues: CASSLNPGPLTF.

In its sample, this clonotype was seen a few times. The junction and the germline gene differ at one end; a read error may be behind it. The rearrangement joins TRBV7-7 to TRBJ2-3, with TRBD1 matching over 8 bases. This CDR3 has 16 amino acids. Looked up from germline, CDR1 is SSHAT and CDR2 is FNYEAQ (reference sequence). This CDR3 reads CASSPGPDRETDTQYF. The CDR3 region has the DNA TGTGCTAGCAGCCCAGGCCCGGACAGGGAGACAGATACGCAGTATTTT.

The chain is built from TRBV7-2 and TRBJ1-2; TRBD1 matches at 9 bases. V shed 5 bases and J 5 bases; nucleotides not matched to a gene: 12. The CDR3 extends over 16 amino acids. Germline-derived CDR1 and CDR2 are SGHTA and FQGNSA. The CDR3 loop is CASSTSGDRVMYGYTF. The CDR3 DNA is TGTGCCAGCAGCACTAGCGGGGACAGGGTGATGTATGGCTACACCTTC.

V is TRBV12-3 or TRBV12-4 and J is TRBJ1-1; 8 bases align to TRBD1. With V trimmed by 2 bases and J by 6 bases, 5 bases remained unmatched. The CDR3 runs 14 residues. CDR3 sequence reads: CASSLTGGYAEAFF. Here the CDR3 DNA reads TGTGCCAGCAGTTTAACAGGGGGATACGCTGAAGCTTTCTTT.

The V and J genes are TRBV9 and TRBJ2-5; unclear D gene. Trimming stripped 0 bases from V and 2 bases from J, with 8 bases between. This CDR3 is 14 amino acids long. Germline V gene lookup returns CDR1 SGDLS and CDR2 YYNGEE. The CDR3 sequence: CASSVARGQETQYF. In nucleotides, the CDR3 is TGTGCCAGCAGCGTAGCTCGTGGACAAGAGACCCAGTACTTC.

This clonotype was counted between two and nine times. The gene calls are TRBV6-5 and TRBJ2-7; D ambiguous. The better agreement between TRBJ2-1 and the DNA end casts doubt on the J call. The CDR3 length is 19 residues. Per the germline V gene, CDR1 is MNHEY and CDR2 is SVGAGI. This chain's CDR3 is CASSYTPAIQSQFPYEQFF. The CDR3 bases are TGTGCCAGCAGTTACACACCGGCTATACAGTCCCAATTTCCGTATGAGCAGTTCTTC.

This rearrangement joins TRBV4-1 to TRBJ1-6; 9 positions agree with TRBD1. CDR1 and CDR2 from the germline V gene are MGHRA and YSYEKL. J lost 8 bases, V lost 0 bases, and 5 bases had no gene match. This CDR3 has 16 residues. CDR3 in amino acids: CASSQDSGTGYSPLHF. The CDR3 region has the DNA TGCGCCAGCAGCCAAGATAGCGGGACAGGGTATTCACCCCTCCACTTT.

The chain has TRBV7-2 and TRBJ2-7, with TRBD2 matching 9 bases. Looked up from germline, CDR1 is SGHTA and CDR2 is FQGNSA. This CDR3 is 15 amino acids long. J lost 7 bases, V lost 2 bases, and 9 bases had no gene match. The CDR3 region is CASSLTSGRGEEQYF. For the CDR3, the DNA is TGTGCCAGCAGCTTAACTAGCGGGCGGGGGGAAGAGCAGTACTTC.

There are a few counts of this clonotype. This chain joins TRBV7-2 and TRBJ2-7; 11 nucleotides line up with TRBD2. The J call could be wrong; TRBJ2-5 is a better fit for the DNA end. CDR3 length: 19 amino acids. Germline V gene sequence: CDR1 SGHTA, CDR2 FQGNSA. The CDR3 DNA reads as TGTGCCAGCAGCTTAGGTGGGACTAGCGGCCTCTCTGCATGGGAGACCCAGTACTTC. Protein: CASSLGGTSGLSAWETQYF.

V is TRBV7-2 and J is TRBJ1-5, with unresolved D. Germline values: CDR1 SGHTA, CDR2 FQGNSA. Trimming pared 6 bases from V and 3 bases from J, leaving 12 bases between. This CDR3 has 14 residues. The CDR3 sequence is CASRLAGDNQPQHF. The CDR3 coding sequence is TGTGCCAGCAGACTTGCTGGGGACAATCAGCCCCAGCATTTT.

Only one count was recorded for this clonotype. This chain links TRBV25-1 with TRBJ2-3; 8 nucleotides align to TRBD2. The ends lost 4 bases at V and 7 bases at J; junction bases unmatched: 7. CDR1 is MGHDK and CDR2 is SYGVNS in the germline V gene. The CDR3 sequence is 14 residues long. The CDR3, as DNA: TGTGCCAGCAGTGTAGGTAGCGGGGTAAATACGCAGTATTTT. It encodes CASSVGSGVNTQYF.

In its sample, this clonotype was seen once. The CDR3 reads CSAEQGREQPQHF. The CDR3 coding sequence is TGCAGTGCCGAACAGGGGCGTGAGCAGCCCCAGCATTTT. The genes are TRBV20-1 and TRBJ1-5; 7 bases match TRBD1. Germline values: CDR1 DFQATT, CDR2 SNEGSKA (reference sequence). Trimming removed 6 bases from V and 7 bases from J; junction bases left unmatched: 9. This CDR3 spans 13 amino acids.